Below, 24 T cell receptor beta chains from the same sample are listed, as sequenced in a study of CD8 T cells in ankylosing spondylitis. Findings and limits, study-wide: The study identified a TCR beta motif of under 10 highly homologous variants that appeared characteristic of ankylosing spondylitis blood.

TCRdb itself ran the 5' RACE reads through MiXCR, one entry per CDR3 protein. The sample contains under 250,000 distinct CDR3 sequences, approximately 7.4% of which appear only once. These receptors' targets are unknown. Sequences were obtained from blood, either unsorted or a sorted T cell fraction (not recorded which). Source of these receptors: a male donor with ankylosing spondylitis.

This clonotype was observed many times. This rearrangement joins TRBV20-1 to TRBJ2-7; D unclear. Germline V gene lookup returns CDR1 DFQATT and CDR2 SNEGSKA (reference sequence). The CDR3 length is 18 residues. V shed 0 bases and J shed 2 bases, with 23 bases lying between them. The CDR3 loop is CSARDRADAHYFPYEQYF. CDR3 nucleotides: TGCAGTGCTAGAGATCGAGCCGACGCGCACTATTTCCCCTACGAGCAGTACTTC.

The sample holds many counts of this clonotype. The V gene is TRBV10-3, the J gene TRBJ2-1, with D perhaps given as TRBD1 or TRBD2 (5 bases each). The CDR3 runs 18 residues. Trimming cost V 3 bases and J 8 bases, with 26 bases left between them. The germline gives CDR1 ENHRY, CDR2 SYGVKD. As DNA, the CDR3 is TGTGCCATCAGTGACCAACCTTTCGGACTGGGGCACTTAGATGAGCAGTTCTTC. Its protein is CAISDQPFGLGHLDEQFF.

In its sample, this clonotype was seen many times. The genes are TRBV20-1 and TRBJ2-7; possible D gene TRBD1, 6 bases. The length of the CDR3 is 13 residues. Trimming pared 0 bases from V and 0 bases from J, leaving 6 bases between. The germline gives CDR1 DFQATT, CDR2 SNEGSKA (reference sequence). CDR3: CSAREQGSYEQYF. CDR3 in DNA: TGCAGTGCTAGAGAACAGGGCTCCTACGAGCAGTACTTC.

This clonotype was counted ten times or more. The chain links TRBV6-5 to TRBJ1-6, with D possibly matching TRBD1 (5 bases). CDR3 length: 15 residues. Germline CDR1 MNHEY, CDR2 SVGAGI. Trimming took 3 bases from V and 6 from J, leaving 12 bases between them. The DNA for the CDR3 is TGTGCCAGCAGTTATCGCCGGGACCTTAATTCACCCCTCCACTTT. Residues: CASSYRRDLNSPLHF.

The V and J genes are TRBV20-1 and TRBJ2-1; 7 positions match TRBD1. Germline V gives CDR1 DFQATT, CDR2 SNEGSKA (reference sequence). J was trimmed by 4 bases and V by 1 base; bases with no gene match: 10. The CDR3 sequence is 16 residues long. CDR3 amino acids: CSARATGDRFYNEQFF. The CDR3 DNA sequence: TGCAGTGCTAGAGCTACTGGGGACAGATTTTACAATGAGCAGTTCTTC.

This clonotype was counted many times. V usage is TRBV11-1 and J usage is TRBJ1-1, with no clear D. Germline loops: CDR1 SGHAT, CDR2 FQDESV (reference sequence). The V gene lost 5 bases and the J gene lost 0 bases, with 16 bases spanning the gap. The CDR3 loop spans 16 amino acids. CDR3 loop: CASSNPIGSMNTEAFF. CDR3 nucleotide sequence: TGTGCCAGCAGCAACCCGATAGGGAGCATGAACACTGAAGCTTTCTTT.

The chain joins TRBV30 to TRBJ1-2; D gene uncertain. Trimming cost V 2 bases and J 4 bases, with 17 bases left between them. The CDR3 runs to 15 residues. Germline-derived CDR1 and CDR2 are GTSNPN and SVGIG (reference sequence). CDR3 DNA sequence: TGTGCCTGGAGTTCCTTGGGCAGATCGATCTATGGCTACACCTTC. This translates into CAWSSLGRSIYGYTF.

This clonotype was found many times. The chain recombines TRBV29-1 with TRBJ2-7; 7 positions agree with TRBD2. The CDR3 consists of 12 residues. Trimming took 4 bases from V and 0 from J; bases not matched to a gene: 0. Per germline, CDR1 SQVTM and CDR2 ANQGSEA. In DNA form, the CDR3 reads TGCAGCGTTGGCGGGGGCTCCTACGAGCAGTACTTC. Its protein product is CSVGGGSYEQYF.

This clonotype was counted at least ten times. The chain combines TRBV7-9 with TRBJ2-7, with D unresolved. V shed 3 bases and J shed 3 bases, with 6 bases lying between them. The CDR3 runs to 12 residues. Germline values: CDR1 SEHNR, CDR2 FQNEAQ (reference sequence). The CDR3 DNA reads TGTGCCAGCAGCTTTGGGGTCTACGAGCAGTACTTC. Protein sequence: CASSFGVYEQYF.

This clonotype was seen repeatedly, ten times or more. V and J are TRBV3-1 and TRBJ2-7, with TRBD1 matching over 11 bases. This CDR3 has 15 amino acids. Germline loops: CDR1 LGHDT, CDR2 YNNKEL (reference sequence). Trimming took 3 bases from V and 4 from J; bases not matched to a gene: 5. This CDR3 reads CASSHGTGGGYEQYF. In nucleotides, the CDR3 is TGTGCCAGCAGCCACGGGACAGGGGGTGGTTACGAGCAGTACTTC.

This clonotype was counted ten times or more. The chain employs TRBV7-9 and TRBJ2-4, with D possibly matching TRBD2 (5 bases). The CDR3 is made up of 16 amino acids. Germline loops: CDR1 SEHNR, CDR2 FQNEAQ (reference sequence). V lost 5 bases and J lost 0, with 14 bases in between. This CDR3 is CASSLEGVLAKNIQYF. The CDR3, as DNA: TGTGCCAGCAGCCTAGAGGGTGTACTAGCCAAAAACATTCAGTACTTC.

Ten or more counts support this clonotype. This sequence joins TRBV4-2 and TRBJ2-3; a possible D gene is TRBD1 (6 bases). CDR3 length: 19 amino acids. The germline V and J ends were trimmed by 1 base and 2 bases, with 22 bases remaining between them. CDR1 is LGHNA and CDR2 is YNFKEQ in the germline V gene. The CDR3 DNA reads TGTGCCAGCAGCCAAGGATGGGAAGGCCAGGGGTCCTACACAGATACGCAGTATTTT. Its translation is CASSQGWEGQGSYTDTQYF.

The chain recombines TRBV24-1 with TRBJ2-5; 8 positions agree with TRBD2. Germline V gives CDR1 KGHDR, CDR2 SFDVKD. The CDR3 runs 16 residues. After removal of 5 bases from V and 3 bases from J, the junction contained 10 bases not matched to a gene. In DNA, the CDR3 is TGTGCCACCAGTGCGGGAGGGCCGGTGGCGAAAGAGACCCAGTACTTC. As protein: CATSAGGPVAKETQYF.

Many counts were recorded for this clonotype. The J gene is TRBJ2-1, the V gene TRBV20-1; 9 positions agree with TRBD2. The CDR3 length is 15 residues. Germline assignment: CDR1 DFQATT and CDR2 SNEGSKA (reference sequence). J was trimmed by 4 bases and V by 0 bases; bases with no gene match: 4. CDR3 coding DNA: TGCAGTGCTAGAGATCTAGCGGGGCAGTACAATGAGCAGTTCTTC. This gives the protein CSARDLAGQYNEQFF.

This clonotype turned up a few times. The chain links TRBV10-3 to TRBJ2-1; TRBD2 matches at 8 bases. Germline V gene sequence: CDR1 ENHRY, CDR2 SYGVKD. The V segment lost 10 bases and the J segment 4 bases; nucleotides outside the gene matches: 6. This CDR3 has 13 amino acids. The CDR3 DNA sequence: TGTGCCACTACCGGGGGGGGGTACAATGAGCAGTTCTTC. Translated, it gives CATTGGGYNEQFF.

Here the CDR3 DNA reads TGTGCCAGCAGCATGTCGACGGAGACCCAGTACTTC. As protein: CASSMSTETQYF. V gene TRBV14 combines with J gene TRBJ2-5, with D uncertain. CDR1 is SGHDN and CDR2 is FVKESK in the germline V gene. The CDR3 covers 12 residues. Trimming pared 5 bases from V and 5 bases from J, leaving 9 bases between.

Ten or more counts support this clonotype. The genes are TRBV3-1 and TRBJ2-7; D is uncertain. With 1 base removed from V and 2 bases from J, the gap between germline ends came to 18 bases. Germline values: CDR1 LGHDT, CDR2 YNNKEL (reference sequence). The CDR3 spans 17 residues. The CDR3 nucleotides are TGTGCCAGCAGCCAAGTAGTCGGCTCTCGGATAACCTACGAGCAGTACTTC. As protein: CASSQVVGSRITYEQYF.

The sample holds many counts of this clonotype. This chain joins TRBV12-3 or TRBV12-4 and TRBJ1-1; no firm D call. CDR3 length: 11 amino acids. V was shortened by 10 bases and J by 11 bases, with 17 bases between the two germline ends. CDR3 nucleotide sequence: TGTGCCACCGCGCCCCCCCACGGGGCTTTCTTT. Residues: CATAPPHGAFF.

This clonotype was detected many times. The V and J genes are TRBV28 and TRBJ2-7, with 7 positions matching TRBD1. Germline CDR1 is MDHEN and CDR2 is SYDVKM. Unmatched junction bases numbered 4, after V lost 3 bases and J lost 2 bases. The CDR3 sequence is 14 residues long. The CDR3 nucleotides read TGTGCCAGCAGTTTGAAGGGGACAGCCTACGAGCAGTACTTC. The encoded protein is CASSLKGTAYEQYF.

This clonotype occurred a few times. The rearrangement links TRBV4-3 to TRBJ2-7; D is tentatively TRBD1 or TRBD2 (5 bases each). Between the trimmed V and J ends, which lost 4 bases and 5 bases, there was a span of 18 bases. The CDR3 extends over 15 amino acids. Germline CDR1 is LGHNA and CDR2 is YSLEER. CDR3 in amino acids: CASSLGRGRANEQYF. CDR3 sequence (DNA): TGCGCCAGCAGCCTGGGGCGAGGGAGAGCCAACGAGCAGTACTTC.

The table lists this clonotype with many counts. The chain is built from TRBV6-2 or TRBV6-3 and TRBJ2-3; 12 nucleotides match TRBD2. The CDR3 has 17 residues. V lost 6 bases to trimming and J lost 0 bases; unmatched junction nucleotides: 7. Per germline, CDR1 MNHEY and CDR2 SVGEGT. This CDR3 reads CASRARTSGASTDTQYF. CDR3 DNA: TGTGCCAGCAGAGCTCGGACTAGCGGGGCAAGCACAGATACGCAGTATTTT.

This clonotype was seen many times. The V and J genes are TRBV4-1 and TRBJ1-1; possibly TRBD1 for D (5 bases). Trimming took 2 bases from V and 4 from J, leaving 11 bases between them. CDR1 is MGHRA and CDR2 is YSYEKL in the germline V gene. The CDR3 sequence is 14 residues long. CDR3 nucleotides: TGCGCCAGCAGCCAAAGGGGCAGCATCACTGAAGCTTTCTTT. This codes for CASSQRGSITEAFF.

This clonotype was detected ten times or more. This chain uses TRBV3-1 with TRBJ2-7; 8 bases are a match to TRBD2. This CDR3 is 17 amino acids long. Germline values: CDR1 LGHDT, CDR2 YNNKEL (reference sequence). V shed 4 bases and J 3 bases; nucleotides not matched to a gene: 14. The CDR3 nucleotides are TGTGCCAGCAGCCGAAAGACTTTAGCGGGAATAAGCTACGAGCAGTACTTC. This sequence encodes CASSRKTLAGISYEQYF.

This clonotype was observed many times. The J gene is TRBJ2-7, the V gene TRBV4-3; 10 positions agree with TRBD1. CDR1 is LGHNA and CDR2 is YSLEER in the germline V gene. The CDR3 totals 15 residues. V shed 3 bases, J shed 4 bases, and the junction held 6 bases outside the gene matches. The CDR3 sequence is CASSQMTGGAYEQYF. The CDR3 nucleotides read TGCGCCAGCAGCCAGATGACAGGGGGCGCGTACGAGCAGTACTTC.